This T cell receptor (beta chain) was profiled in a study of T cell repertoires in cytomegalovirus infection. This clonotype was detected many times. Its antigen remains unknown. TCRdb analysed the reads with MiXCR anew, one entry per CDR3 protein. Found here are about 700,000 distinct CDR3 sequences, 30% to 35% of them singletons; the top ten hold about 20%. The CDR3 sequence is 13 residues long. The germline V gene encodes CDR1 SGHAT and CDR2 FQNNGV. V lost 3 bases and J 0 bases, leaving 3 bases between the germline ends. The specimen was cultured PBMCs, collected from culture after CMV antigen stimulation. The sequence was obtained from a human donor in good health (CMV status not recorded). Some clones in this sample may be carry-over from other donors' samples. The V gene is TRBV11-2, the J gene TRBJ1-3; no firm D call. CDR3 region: CASSFDSGNTIYF. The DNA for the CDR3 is TGTGCCAGCAGCTTTGACTCTGGAAACACCATATATTTT.